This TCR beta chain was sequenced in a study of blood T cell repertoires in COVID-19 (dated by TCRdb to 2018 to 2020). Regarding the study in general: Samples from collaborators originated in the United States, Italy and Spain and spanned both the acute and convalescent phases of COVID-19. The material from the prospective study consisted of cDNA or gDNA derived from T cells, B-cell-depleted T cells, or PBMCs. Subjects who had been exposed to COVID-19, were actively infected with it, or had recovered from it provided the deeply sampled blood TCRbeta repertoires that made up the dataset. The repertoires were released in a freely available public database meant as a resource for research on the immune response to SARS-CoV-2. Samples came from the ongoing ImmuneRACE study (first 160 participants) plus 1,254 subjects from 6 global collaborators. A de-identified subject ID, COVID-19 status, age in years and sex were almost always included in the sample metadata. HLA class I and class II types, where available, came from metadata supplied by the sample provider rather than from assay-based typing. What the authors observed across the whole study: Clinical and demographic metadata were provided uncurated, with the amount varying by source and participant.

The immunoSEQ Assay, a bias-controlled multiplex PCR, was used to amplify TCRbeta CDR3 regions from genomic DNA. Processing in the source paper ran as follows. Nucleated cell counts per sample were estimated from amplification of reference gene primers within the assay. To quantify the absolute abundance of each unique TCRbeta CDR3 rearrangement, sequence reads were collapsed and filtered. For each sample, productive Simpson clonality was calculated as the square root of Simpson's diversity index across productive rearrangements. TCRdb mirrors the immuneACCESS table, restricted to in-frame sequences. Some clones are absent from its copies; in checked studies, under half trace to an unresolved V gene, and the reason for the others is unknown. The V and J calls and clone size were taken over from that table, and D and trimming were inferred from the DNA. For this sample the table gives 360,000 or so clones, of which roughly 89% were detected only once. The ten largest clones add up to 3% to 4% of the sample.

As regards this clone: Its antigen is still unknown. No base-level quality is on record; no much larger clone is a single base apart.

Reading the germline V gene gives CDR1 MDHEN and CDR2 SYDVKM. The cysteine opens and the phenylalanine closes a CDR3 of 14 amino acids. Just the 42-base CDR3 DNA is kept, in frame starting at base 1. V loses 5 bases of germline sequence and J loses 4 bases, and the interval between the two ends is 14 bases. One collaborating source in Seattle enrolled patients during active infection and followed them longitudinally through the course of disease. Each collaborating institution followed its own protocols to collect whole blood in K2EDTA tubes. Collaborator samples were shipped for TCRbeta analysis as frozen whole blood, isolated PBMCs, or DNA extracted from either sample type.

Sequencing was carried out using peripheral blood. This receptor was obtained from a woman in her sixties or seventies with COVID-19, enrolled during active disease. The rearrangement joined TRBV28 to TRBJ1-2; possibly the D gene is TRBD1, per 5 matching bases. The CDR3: CASSRMTVFYGYTF. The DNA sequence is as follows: TGTGCCAGCAGTCGCATGACAGTTTTCTATGGCTACACCTTC.